This TCR beta chain was observed in a study of T-cell reconstitution after alpha-beta-depleted transplantation in children (dated by TCRdb to the mid-2010s). Study-level background: Using TCR repertoire profiling, the study followed T-cell immune reconstitution in a quantitative way in children after TCRalphabeta/CD19-depleted allogeneic hematopoietic cell transplantation. The full study reports these points: In some patients, the high TCRbeta diversity seen at day 60 was put down to recipient T cells and intrathymic progenitors that had survived conditioning. Over the following months the frequencies of hyperexpanded clones went down, and after one year T-cell counts and TCRbeta diversity were mostly credited to newly produced T cells. About two months after transplant, the apparently early recovery of alphabetaT-cell counts reportedly depended on just several hundred clones that had expanded rapidly and came from non-depleted graft cells.

This clonotype was counted a few times. Its antigen is not yet known. Base qualities are not recorded, but no much larger clone differs from it by a single base. Receptors were amplified or captured by PCR. The data were produced on an Illumina HiSeq 2500. Molecular barcoding was employed in the preparation of TCR libraries, with unique molecular identifiers being used to normalize TCRbeta repertoire quantification. TCRdb reran the public reads through fastp at Q25 and MiXCR, keeping productive beta chains. Rows with one shared CDR3 protein collapse into an entry with the most common genes and DNA. The sample table shows under 400,000 distinct CDR3 sequences, and around 20% are seen once. Together, the top ten hold approximately 11% of the sample. The label giving this sample's treatment or condition can be read as: allogeneic hematopoietic cell transplantation with graft depleted of TCRalphabeta T cells and CD19 B cells. TCRalphabeta/CD19-depleted allogeneic hematopoietic cell grafts were given to the transplant recipients, all of whom were children.

From the germline V gene, CDR1 is MGHRA and CDR2 is YSYEKL. V drops 2 bases and J drops 4 bases, leaving 8 bases in between. The CDR3 has 13 amino acids, counting the end cysteine and phenylalanine. Only CDR3 DNA is held: 39 bases, read in frame from base 1. The sequence is built from TRBV4-1 and TRBJ2-5; the D gene identity is not certain. The sequence derives from a male patient between 5 and 17 years old who had a stem cell transplant for acute lymphoblastic leukemia, so the T cells may come from the graft donor. The sequencing used PBMCs, mostly from graft donor cells, collected 180 days after TCRalphabeta/CD19-depleted stem cell transplant. The nucleotides read TGCGCCAGCAGCCAACTTATCCTAGAGACCCAGTACTTC. Its protein product is CASSQLILETQYF.